The present T cell receptor (beta chain) was sequenced within a study of shared clonotypes between healthy human individuals. CDR3 length equals 15 residues. V lost 1 base and J 2 bases, leaving 11 bases between the germline ends. Germline lookup yields CDR1 MGHRA and CDR2 YSYEKL. Data came from immunoSEQ multiplex PCR; TCRdb stores just in-frame clones and leaves some out. The table records 2,100,000 or so clones, approximately 96% of them present only once. This clonotype was sampled from a young man in good health. What was sequenced was naive CD4+ T cells sorted from blood. Subset here: CD45RA+ positively selected. This chain joins TRBV4-1 and TRBJ2-5; a weak D match, TRBD2 (5 bases). The CDR3 spells CASSQGEGLQETQYF. CDR3 nucleotides: TGCGCCAGCAGCCAAGGAGAGGGCCTACAAGAGACCCAGTACTTC.